A single sample gave rise to the 3 T cell receptor beta chains below, sequenced in a study of T cells in women clearing cervical HPV infection. Sequenced by immunoSEQ multiplex PCR; TCRdb stores in-frame clones only, minus some. Its table lists roughly 40,000 clones. The sample comprised blood buffy coat. All receptors derive from a woman aged 18 to 75 with a cervical HPV16 infection that either progressed to CIN3+ or cleared (not recorded which).

Concerning this clone itself: Sequencing ends 3 residues short of the CDR3 end; the germline J gene provides the rest. The gene calls are TRBV19 and TRBJ2-1, with TRBD2 identical over 7 bases. There are 15 residues in the CDR3. CDR1 and CDR2 from the germline V gene are LNHDA and SQIVND (reference sequence). After removal of 7 bases from V and 8 bases from J, the junction contained 14 bases not matched to a gene. The CDR3 here is CASIGRGRTRDEQFF. Partial CDR3 DNA: TGTGCCAGTATAGGTAGGGGACGGACTAGGGATGAG.

Remarks on this clone: The read falls 3 residues short of the CDR3 end, and the missing part is taken from the germline J gene. The rearrangement joins TRBV19 to TRBJ1-1; TRBD1 is a possible D gene (6 bases). The length of the CDR3 is 13 residues. Germline CDR1 is LNHDA and CDR2 is SQIVND (reference sequence). V was cut by 6 bases and J by 4 bases, with 12 bases left in between. Partial CDR3 DNA: TGTGCCAGTAGCAGGGGCAGAGGCACTGAA. Translating it yields CASSRGRGTE. The entire CDR3 protein is CASSRGRGTEAFF.

In regard to this clone: The CDR3 goes on 3 residues after the read ends, and that part is filled in from the germline J gene. V usage is TRBV9 and J usage is TRBJ2-1, with D possibly TRBD1 on 6 matching bases. Germline V lookup: CDR1 SGDLS, CDR2 YYNGEE. The CDR3 covers 14 residues. V shed 0 bases and J shed 8 bases, with 12 bases lying between them. The CDR3 loop is CASSVGTPGDEQFF. Incomplete CDR3 DNA: TGTGCCAGCAGCGTAGGGACACCAGGGGATGAG.